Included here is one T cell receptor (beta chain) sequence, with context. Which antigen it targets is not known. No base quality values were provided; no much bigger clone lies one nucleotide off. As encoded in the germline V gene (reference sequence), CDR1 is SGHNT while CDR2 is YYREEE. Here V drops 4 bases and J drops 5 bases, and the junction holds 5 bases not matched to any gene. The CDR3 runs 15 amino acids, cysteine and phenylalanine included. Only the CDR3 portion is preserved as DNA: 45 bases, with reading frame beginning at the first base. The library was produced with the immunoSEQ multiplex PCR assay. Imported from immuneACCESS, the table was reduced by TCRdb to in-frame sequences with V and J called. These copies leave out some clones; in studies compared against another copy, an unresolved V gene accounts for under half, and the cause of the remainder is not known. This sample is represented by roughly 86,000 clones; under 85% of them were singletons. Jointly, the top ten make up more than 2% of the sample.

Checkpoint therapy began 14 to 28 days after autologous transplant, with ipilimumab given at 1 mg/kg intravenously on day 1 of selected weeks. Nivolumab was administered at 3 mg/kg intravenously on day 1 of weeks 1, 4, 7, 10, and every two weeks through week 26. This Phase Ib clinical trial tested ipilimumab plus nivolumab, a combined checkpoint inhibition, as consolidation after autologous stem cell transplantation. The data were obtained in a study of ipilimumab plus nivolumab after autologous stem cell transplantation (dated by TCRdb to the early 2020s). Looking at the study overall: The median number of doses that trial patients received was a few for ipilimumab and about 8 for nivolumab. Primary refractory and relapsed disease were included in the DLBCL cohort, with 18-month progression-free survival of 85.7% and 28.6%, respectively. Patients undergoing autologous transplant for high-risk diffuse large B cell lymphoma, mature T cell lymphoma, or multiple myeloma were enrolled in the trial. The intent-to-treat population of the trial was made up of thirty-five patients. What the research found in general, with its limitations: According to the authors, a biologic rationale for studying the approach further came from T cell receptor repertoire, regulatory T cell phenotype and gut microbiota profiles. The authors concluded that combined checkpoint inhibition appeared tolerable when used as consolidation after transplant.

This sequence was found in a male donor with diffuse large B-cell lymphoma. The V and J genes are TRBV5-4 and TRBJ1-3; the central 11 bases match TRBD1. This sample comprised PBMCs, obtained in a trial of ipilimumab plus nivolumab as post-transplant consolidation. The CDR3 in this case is CASSPGTGGRNTIYF. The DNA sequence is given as TGTGCCAGCAGCCCAGGGACAGGGGGTAGAAACACCATATATTTT.